This is a list of T cell receptor beta chains from one sample in a study of blood T cell repertoires in COVID-19. Using immunoSEQ multiplex PCR, the repertoire was profiled, and TCRdb retains in-frame clones only, with some absent. The sample contains about 110,000 clones, 75% to 80% of which appear only once. The sequenced sample consisted of peripheral blood. The receptors derive from a woman older than 75 with active or convalescent COVID-19. Both conserved end residues are part of each CDR3. The size entry is marked missing in some rows and otherwise reads once, few, many or a size class.

v_gene	j_gene	abundance	CDR3aa
TRBV2	TRBJ2-3	.	CASRPNGLSTDTQYF
TRBV7-2	TRBJ2-7	many	CASSLNPGTGIYEQYF
TRBV29-1	TRBJ1-1	.	CSVAPGYTEAFF
TRBV20-1	TRBJ2-7	once	CSASRPLAGYYEQYF
TRBV7-2	TRBJ2-3	.	CASSFIGPSGFSSTDTQYF
TRBV7-9	TRBJ2-3	.	CASSLGLAGVADTQYF
TRBV21-1	TRBJ2-3	once	CASSSPRGQISTDTQYF
TRBV19	TRBJ2-7	.	CASSILAGPYEQYF
TRBV20-1	TRBJ1-5	.	CSASLIHGSNQPQHF
TRBV7-9	TRBJ1-2	.	CASSFLSQGARGYTF
TRBV4-1	TRBJ2-4	.	CASRTSILAKNIQYF
TRBV4-2	TRBJ2-1	.	CASSQDSQGSSYNEQFF
TRBV19	TRBJ2-2	.	CASSTLLAGRTGELFF
TRBV6-5	TRBJ1-4	.	CASARRANEKLFF
TRBV18	TRBJ1-1	.	CASVRLAGVGDTEAFF
TRBV18	TRBJ2-2	few	CASSPALAENTGELFF
TRBV2	TRBJ1-1	.	CASRAGQGNTEAFF
TRBV5-5	TRBJ2-7	.	CASSLAVGGGSYEQYF
TRBV9	TRBJ2-5	.	CASSVGSSGKTQYF
TRBV7-9	TRBJ1-1	.	CASSLTPRGLGVDTEAFF
TRBV4-3	TRBJ1-5	.	CASSQGYGSNQPQHF
TRBV7-2	TRBJ2-2	.	CASSTGLAGGPGELFF
TRBV10-2	TRBJ2-1	.	CASSVGREQFF
TRBV28	TRBJ2-3	few	CASSETGVVDTQYF
TRBV5-4	TRBJ1-1	.	CASRAGEAGGAEAFF
TRBV5-5	TRBJ1-5	.	CASSLGPTGNQPQHF
TRBV25-1	TRBJ2-1	.	CASSELAVYNEQFF
TRBV19	TRBJ1-2	.	CASSRDRGFYGYTF
TRBV28	TRBJ2-2	.	CASRPTSGRTGTGELFF
TRBV18	TRBJ2-7	.	CASSPPSGLATYEQYF
TRBV5-1	TRBJ2-7	.	CASSKNRDEQYF
TRBV6-6	TRBJ1-5	once	CASSYPGQGKKQPQHF
TRBV6-1	TRBJ2-7	.	CASSEDRVVDEQYF
TRBV10-3	TRBJ1-1	.	CAISTDRGGTEAFF
TRBV13	TRBJ2-6	.	CASRSAAQDSGANVLTF
TRBV5-1	TRBJ1-2	.	CASNPGDLNYGYTF
TRBV18	TRBJ2-5	.	CASSPRATATKETQYF
TRBV28	TRBJ1-1	.	CASSLGGANTEAFF
TRBV18	TRBJ2-7	.	CASSPLGLASYEQYF
TRBV29-1	TRBJ1-2	.	CSAGQRNYGYTF
TRBV12-3/TRBV12-4	TRBJ1-5	.	CASSLNAGSLHHF
TRBV3-1/TRBV3-2	TRBJ2-3	.	CASSQFTGDTQYF
TRBV5-1	TRBJ1-3	.	CASSSESSGNTIYF
TRBV2	TRBJ1-5	.	CASSGGQGASTQPQHF
TRBV29-1	TRBJ2-5	once	CSVDLGRRETQYF
TRBV2	TRBJ1-1	.	CARRDTYTEAFF
TRBV29-1	TRBJ2-5	.	CSGRAGSGETQYF
TRBV6-5	TRBJ2-7	once	CASSTQGGPYEQYF
TRBV7-2	TRBJ2-1	.	CASSSTSGSDEQFF
TRBV24-1	TRBJ2-5	.	CATAEGQGSETQYF
TRBV30	TRBJ1-4	.	CACPSTGHNEKLFF
TRBV29-1	TRBJ1-1	.	CSVRDRASAEAFF
TRBV6-5	TRBJ2-1	.	CASSPTTGAYNEQFF